Only one count was recorded for the clone carrying this T cell receptor beta chain. Its matching antigen is unknown. This entry is derived from a study of cytomegalovirus exposure and HLA in healthy donors. For the study at large: When 398 donors were genotyped, more than 70% of them were found to fall in the Caucasian-associated ancestry cluster. Whole-study findings and limits: It was in a later analysis that TCR association rates were seen to vary by HLA locus, highest for DRB1 and lowest for HLA-C. The majority of CMV-associated TCR beta chains were reported as apparently HLA-restricted in a later analysis.

Per germline, CDR1 GTSNPN and CDR2 SVGIG (reference sequence). The CDR3 runs 11 residues. V was shortened by 5 bases and J by 8 bases, with 12 bases between the two germline ends. Use of 60 Vbeta and 13 Jbeta primers characterized the PCR. Some clones are missing from TCRdb's copy, which holds only in-frame ones; the method was immunoSEQ multiplex PCR. The data show approximately 110,000 clones, with around 70% seen just once and about 11% held by the top ten. The chain combines TRBV30 with TRBJ1-2; tentative D call: TRBD1 (5 bases). Sequences were obtained from PBMCs. The clonotype comes from a man between 35 and 55 years old in good health and CMV-seropositive. The CDR3 reads CAWLGAPGYTF. For the CDR3, the DNA is TGTGCCTGGCTTGGGGCCCCCGGCTACACCTTC.